The 15 T cell receptor beta chains below come from one sample, sequenced in a study of Graves' ophthalmopathy and Graves' hyperthyroidism. Using RNA transcripts, the TCR beta CDR3 regions were amplified. In the first round, RT-PCR was carried out with HTBI primers, and a multiplex PCR formed the second round. TCRdb used MiXCR to reprocess the multiplex PCR reads, holding one entry per CDR3 protein. Of about 620,000 distinct CDR3 sequences in the sample, 22% were seen once. Sequencing was done on a sample of peripheral blood. Receptors originate from a woman between 18 and 29 years old with stable Graves' hyperthyroidism. Some clones in this sample may be carry-over from other donors' samples.

V gene TRBV29-1 combines with J gene TRBJ2-7, with a tentative D call TRBD1 (5 bases). The CDR3 is made up of 11 amino acids. V was shortened by 2 bases and J by 13 bases, with 15 bases between the two germline ends. In germline, CDR1 is SQVTM, CDR2 ANQGSEA. The CDR3 sequence is CSVERADTYYF. The CDR3 DNA sequence: TGCAGCGTTGAAAGGGCGGACACGTACTACTTC.

This clonotype was seen at least ten times. The rearrangement links TRBV7-8 to TRBJ1-1; D not resolved. Germline V gives CDR1 SGHVS, CDR2 FQNEAQ. With 1 base removed from V and 0 bases from J, the gap between germline ends came to 9 bases. The CDR3 is made up of 15 amino acids. This CDR3 reads CASSLGEGMNTEAFF. The CDR3 DNA sequence: TGTGCCAGCAGCTTAGGGGAAGGCATGAACACTGAAGCTTTCTTT.

This clonotype was recorded many times. CDR3 DNA: TGCAGTGCTAGAGTCGCTTCTTACGAGCAGTACTTC. Translated, it gives CSARVASYEQYF. The chain carries TRBV20-1 and TRBJ2-7; D not resolved. The CDR3 is 12 residues long. V was shortened by 1 base and J by 4 bases, with 8 bases between the two germline ends. Germline CDR1 DFQATT, CDR2 SNEGSKA (reference sequence).

This clonotype was found a few times. The chain has TRBV20-1 and TRBJ2-5, with D possibly matching TRBD1 (6 bases). Germline V lookup: CDR1 DFQATT, CDR2 SNEGSKA (reference sequence). This CDR3 is 14 amino acids long. The ends were cut back, 6 bases at V and 5 bases at J, with 19 bases in the middle. CDR3 region: CSAPYTTGTETQYF. Written as DNA, the CDR3 is TGCAGTGCCCCATACACCACAGGGACCGAGACCCAGTACTTC.

This clonotype was detected ten times or more. The rearrangement joins TRBV6-2 or TRBV6-3 to TRBJ2-7, with 10 bases fitting TRBD2. After removal of 0 bases from V and 3 bases from J, the junction contained 17 bases not matched to a gene. The CDR3 runs to 20 residues. Germline loops: CDR1 MNHEY, CDR2 SVGEGT. CDR3 amino acids: CASSYSNKDSGGPQRYEQYF. The CDR3 region has the DNA TGTGCCAGCAGTTACTCGAATAAGGATAGCGGGGGGCCCCAACGCTACGAGCAGTACTTC.

In regard to this clonotype: It may be a read error: a sequence one base away is much more abundant. This chain connects TRBV6-2 or TRBV6-3 to TRBJ2-2; 10 positions agree with TRBD2. V gave up 7 bases and J gave up 5 bases; unmatched junction bases: 7. The CDR3 has 15 residues. CDR1 MNHEY and CDR2 SVGEGT come from the germline V gene. DNA for the CDR3: TGTGCCAGCATAGCACCGGGACTAGCGACCGGGGAGCTGTTTTTT. It translates to CASIAPGLATGELFF.

This clonotype has a count of ten or more. An end of the junction differs from the germline gene, which may be a read error. The chain carries TRBV12-3 or TRBV12-4 and TRBJ1-1; D unresolved. The CDR3 totals 14 residues. The CDR3 protein is CANSLGTLNTEAFF. CDR3 bases: TGTGCCAACAGTTTAGGCACCTTGAACACTGAAGCTTTCTTT.

In its sample, this clonotype was seen a few times. The V gene is TRBV28, the J gene TRBJ1-5, with TRBD1 matching 9 bases. Germline values: CDR1 MDHEN, CDR2 SYDVKM. V lost 4 bases and J lost 3; bases outside the gene matches: 10. The CDR3 is made up of 17 amino acids. The CDR3 here is CASSSGQGGMANQPQHF. The CDR3 region has the DNA TGTGCCAGCAGTTCGGGACAGGGAGGGATGGCCAATCAGCCCCAGCATTTT.

This clonotype was found many times. This chain connects TRBV7-2 to TRBJ2-4; D perhaps matches TRBD1 (6 bases). Germline-derived CDR1 and CDR2 are SGHTA and FQGNSA. The CDR3 spans 12 residues. Trimming shortened V by 5 bases and J by 6 bases, and 8 bases separated the two germline ends. CDR3 loop: CASSEDRNIQYF. CDR3 coding DNA: TGTGCCAGCAGCGAGGACAGAAACATTCAGTACTTC.

This clonotype was found a few times. In nucleotides, the CDR3 is TGTGCCAGCAGTTACTGGCCTGAAGCTTTCTTT. Translated, it gives CASSYWPEAFF. This rearrangement joins TRBV6-5 to TRBJ1-1; no definite D call. V gave up 1 base and J gave up 6 bases, with 3 bases separating them. In germline, CDR1 is MNHEY, CDR2 SVGAGI. This CDR3 spans 11 amino acids.

This rearrangement joins TRBV9 to TRBJ2-6; D is unclear. V was trimmed by 0 bases and J by 0 bases, leaving 13 bases between them. The CDR3 is made up of 18 amino acids. Germline assignment: CDR1 SGDLS and CDR2 YYNGEE. The CDR3 loop reads CASSVDGALSSGANVLTF. In nucleotides, the CDR3 is TGTGCCAGCAGCGTAGACGGAGCCTTAAGCTCTGGGGCCAACGTCCTGACTTTC.

The chain uses TRBV20-1 and TRBJ2-7, with a weak D call TRBD2 (5 bases). This CDR3 is 13 amino acids long. The V gene's germline CDR1 is DFQATT and CDR2 SNEGSKA (reference sequence). Trimming stripped 0 bases from V and 3 bases from J, with 9 bases between. The DNA for the CDR3 is TGCAGTGCTAGAGAAACTAGAAACTACGAGCAGTACTTC. Its protein product is CSARETRNYEQYF.

This clonotype showed up many times. This chain links TRBV6-2 or TRBV6-3 with TRBJ1-2; D gene ambiguous. The germline V gene has CDR1 MNHEY and CDR2 SVGEGT. V was cut by 1 base and J by 4 bases, with 7 bases left in between. The CDR3 runs to 13 residues. This chain's CDR3 is CASSYLRGYGYTF. The CDR3 DNA sequence: TGTGCCAGCAGTTACTTGCGGGGCTATGGCTACACCTTC.

The chain carries TRBV5-1 and TRBJ1-2; no reliable D call. The germline gives CDR1 SGHRS, CDR2 YFSETQ. V was shortened by 0 bases and J by 4 bases, with 13 bases between the two germline ends. The CDR3 covers 15 residues. This chain's CDR3 is CASSLEGRPIYGYTF. For the CDR3, the DNA is TGCGCCAGCAGCTTGGAGGGCAGGCCTATCTATGGCTACACCTTC. Complete variable domain (other parts from reference TRBV5-1 and TRBJ1-2): KAGVTQTPRYLIKTRGQQVTLSCSPISGHRSVSWYQQTPGQGLQFLFEYFSETQRNKGNFPGRFSGRQFSNSRSEMNVSTLELGDSALYLCASSLEGRPIYGYTFGSGTRLTVV.

This chain connects TRBV11-2 to TRBJ2-7, with unresolved D. V was cut by 5 bases and J by 2 bases, with 19 bases left in between. Per germline, CDR1 SGHAT and CDR2 FQNNGV. This CDR3 has 16 residues. The CDR3 DNA sequence: TGTGCCAGCAGCCCCCCACGTTCCCCCTTAGCCTACGAGCAGTACTTC. Amino acid sequence: CASSPPRSPLAYEQYF.